This TCR beta chain was sequenced in a study of cytomegalovirus exposure and HLA in healthy donors. Whole-study context: Caucasian-associated ancestry cluster membership applied to around 76% of under 450 genotyped donors.

The CDR3 loop spans 16 amino acids. The ends lost 0 bases at V and 9 bases at J; junction bases unmatched: 8. The germline gives CDR1 SGDLS, CDR2 YYNGEE. Vbeta (60) and Jbeta (13) primers were used in the PCR. Repertoires were generated with immunoSEQ multiplex PCR, while TCRdb's copy carries only in-frame clones and drops some. The repertoire holds over 200,000 clones, with more than 65% as singletons. The sequence came from a woman between 25 and 40 years old in good health and CMV-seronegative. The chain recombines TRBV9 with TRBJ1-6; 8 bases line up with TRBD1. Sequenced material: PBMCs. The CDR3 DNA reads TGTGCCAGCAGCGTAGAGGGGGGGACAGGTCTTTCACCCCTCCACTTT. Translated: CASSVEGGTGLSPLHF.